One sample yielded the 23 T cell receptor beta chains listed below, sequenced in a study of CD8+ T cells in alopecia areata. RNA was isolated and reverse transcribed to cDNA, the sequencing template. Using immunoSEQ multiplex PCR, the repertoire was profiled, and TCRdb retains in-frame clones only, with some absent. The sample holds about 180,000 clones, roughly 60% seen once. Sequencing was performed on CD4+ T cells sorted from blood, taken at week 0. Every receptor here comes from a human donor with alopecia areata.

CDR3 region: CASSSPPPGAPTYEQYF. The CDR3, as DNA: TGTGCCAGCAGCTCGCCGCCCCCAGGGGCCCCCACCTACGAGCAGTACTTC. This rearrangement joins TRBV7-6 to TRBJ2-7, with D perhaps matching TRBD1 (6 bases). In germline, CDR1 is SGHVS, CDR2 FNYEAQ. The CDR3 spans 17 residues. V was cut by 4 bases and J by 2 bases, with 21 bases left in between.

CDR3 sequence: CASSLGMGEITDTQYF. CDR3 nucleotides: TGCGCCAGCAGCTTGGGGATGGGGGAGATCACAGATACGCAGTATTTT. The chain is built from TRBV5-1 and TRBJ2-3; either TRBD1 or TRBD2 may fit D (5 bases each). CDR3 length: 16 residues. Germline CDR1 and CDR2: SGHRS and YFSETQ. The ends were cut back, 0 bases at V and 2 bases at J, with 13 bases in the middle.

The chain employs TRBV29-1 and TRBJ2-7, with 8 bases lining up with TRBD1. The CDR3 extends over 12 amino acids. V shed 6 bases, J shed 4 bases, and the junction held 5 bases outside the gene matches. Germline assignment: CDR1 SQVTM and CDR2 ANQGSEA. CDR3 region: CSVADRGYEQYF. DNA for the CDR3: TGCAGCGTCGCCGACAGGGGATACGAGCAGTACTTC.

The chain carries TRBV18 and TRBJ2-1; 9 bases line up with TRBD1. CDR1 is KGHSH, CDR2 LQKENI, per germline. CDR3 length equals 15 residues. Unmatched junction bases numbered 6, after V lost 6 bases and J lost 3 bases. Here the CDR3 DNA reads TGTGCCAGCTCCCCGGGACAGGGAAGCTACAATGAGCAGTTCTTC. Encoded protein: CASSPGQGSYNEQFF. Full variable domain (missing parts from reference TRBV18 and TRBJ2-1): NAGVMQNPRHLVRRRGQEARLRCSPMKGHSHVYWYRQLPEEGLKFMVYLQKENIIDESGMPKERFSAEFPKEGPSILRIQQVVRGDSAAYFCASSPGQGSYNEQFFGPGTRLTVL.

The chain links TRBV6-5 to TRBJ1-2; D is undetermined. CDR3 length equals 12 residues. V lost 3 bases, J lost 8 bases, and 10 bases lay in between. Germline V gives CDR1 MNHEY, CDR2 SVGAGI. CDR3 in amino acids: CASSYEGLGYTF. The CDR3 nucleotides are TGTGCCAGCAGTTATGAAGGGTTGGGCTACACCTTC.

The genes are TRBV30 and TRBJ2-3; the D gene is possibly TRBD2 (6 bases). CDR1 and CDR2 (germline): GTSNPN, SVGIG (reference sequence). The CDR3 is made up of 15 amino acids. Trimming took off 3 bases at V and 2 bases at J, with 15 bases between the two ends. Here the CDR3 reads CAWRKGLRLTDTQYF. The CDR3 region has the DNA TGTGCCTGGAGAAAAGGACTACGCCTCACAGATACGCAGTATTTT.

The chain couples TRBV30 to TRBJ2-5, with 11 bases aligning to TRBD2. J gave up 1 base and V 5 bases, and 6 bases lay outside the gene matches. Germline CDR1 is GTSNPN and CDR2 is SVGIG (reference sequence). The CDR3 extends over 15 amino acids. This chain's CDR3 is CAWERLAGGQETQYF. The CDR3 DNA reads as TGTGCCTGGGAGAGGCTAGCGGGGGGCCAAGAGACCCAGTACTTC.

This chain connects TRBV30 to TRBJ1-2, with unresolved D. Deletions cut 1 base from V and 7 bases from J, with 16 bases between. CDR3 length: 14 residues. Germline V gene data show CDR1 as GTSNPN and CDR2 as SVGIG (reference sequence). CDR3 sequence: CAWSETRTEAGYTF. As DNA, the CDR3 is TGTGCCTGGAGTGAAACAAGGACTGAGGCTGGCTACACCTTC.

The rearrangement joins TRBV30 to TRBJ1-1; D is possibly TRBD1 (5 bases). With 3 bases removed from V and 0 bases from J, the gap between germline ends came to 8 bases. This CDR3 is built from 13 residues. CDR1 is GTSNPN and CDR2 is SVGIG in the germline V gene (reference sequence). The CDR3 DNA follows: TGTGCCTGGAGGAAACAGGTGAACACTGAAGCTTTCTTT. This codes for CAWRKQVNTEAFF.

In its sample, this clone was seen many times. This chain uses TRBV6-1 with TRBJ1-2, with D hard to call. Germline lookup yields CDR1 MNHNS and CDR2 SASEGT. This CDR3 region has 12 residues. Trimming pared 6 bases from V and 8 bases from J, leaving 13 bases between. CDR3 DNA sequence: TGTGCCAGCAGCCGATCCGGCCTCGGCTACACCTTC. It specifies CASSRSGLGYTF.

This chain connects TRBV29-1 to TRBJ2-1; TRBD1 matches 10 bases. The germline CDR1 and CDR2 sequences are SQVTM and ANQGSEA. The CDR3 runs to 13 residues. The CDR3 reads CTVPGQGQGEQFF. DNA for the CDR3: TGCACCGTCCCGGGACAGGGGCAGGGTGAGCAGTTCTTC.

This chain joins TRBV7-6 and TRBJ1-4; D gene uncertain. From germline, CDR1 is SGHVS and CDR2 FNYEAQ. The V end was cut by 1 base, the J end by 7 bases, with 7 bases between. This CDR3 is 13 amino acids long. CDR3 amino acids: CASSLVWGEKLFF. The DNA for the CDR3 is TGTGCCAGCAGCTTAGTATGGGGTGAAAAACTGTTTTTT.

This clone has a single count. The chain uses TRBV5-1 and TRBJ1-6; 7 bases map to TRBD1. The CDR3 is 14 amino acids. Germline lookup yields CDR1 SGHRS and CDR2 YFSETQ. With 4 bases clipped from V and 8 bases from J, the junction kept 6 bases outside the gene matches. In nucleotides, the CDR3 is TGCGCCAGCAGCCCCGGACAGGACTATTCACCCCTCCACTTT. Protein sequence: CASSPGQDYSPLHF. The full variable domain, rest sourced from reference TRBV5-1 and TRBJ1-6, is KAGVTQTPRYLIKTRGQQVTLSCSPISGHRSVSWYQQTPGQGLQFLFEYFSETQRNKGNFPGRFSGRQFSNSRSEMNVSTLELGDSALYLCASSPGQDYSPLHFGNGTRLTVT.

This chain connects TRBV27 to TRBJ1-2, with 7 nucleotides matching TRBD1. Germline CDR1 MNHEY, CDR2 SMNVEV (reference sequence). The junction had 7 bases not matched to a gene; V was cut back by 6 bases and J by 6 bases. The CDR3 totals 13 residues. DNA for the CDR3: TGTGCCAGCAGGCGGCAGGGGGGTGATGGCTACACCTTC. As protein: CASRRQGGDGYTF.

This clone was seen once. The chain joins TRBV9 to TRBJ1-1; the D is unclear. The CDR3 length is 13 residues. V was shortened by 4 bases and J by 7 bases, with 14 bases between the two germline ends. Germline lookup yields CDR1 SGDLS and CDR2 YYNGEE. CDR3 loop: CASSLLGGSEAFF. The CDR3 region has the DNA TGTGCCAGCAGCCTCCTGGGAGGCAGTGAAGCTTTCTTT. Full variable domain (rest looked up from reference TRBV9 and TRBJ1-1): DSGVTQTPKHLITATGQRVTLRCSPRSGDLSVYWYQQSLDQGLQFLIQYYNGEERAKGNILERFSAQQFPDLHSELNLSSLELGDSALYFCASSLLGGSEAFFGQGTRLTVV.

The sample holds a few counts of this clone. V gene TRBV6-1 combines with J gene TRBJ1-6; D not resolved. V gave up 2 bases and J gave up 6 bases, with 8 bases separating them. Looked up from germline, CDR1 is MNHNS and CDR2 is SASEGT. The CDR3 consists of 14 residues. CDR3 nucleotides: TGTGCCAGCAGTGAAATGACCTTTAATTCACCCCTCCACTTT. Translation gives CASSEMTFNSPLHF.

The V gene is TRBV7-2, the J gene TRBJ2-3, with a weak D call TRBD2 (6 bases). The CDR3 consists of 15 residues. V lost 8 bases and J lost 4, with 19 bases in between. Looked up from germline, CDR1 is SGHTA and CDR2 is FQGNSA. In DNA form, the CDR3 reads TGTGCCAGCGCCGGTGGTAGCGGAGAGGCAGATACGCAGTATTTT. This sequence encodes CASAGGSGEADTQYF.

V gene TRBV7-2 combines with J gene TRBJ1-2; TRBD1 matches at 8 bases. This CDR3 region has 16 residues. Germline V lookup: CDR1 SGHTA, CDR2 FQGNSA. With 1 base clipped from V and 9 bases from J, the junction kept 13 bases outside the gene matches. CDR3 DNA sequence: TGTGCCAGCAGCTTAGAGGTCGGACAGGGTTTTCGGAGCTACACCTTC. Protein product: CASSLEVGQGFRSYTF.

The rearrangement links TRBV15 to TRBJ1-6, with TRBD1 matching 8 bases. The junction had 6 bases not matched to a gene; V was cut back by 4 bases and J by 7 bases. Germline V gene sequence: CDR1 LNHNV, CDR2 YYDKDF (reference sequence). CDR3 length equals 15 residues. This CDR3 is CATSNGQGGNSPLHF. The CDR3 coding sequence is TGTGCCACCAGCAACGGACAGGGTGGCAATTCACCCCTCCACTTT.

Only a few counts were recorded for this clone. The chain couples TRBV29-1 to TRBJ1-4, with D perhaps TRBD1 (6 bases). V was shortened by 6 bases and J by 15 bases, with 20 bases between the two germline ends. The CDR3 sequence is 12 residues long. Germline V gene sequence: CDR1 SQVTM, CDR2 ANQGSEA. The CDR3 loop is CSVTQTGTFMFF. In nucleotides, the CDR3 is TGCAGCGTGACACAAACCGGGACATTCATGTTTTTT.

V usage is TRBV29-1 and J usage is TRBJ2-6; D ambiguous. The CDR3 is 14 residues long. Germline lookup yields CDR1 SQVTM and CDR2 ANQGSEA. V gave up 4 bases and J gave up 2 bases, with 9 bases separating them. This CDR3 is CSVGQRTGANVLTF. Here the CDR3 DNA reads TGCAGCGTTGGGCAGCGTACTGGGGCCAACGTCCTGACTTTC. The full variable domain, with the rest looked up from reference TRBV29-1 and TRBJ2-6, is SAVISQKPSRDICQRGTSLTIQCQVDSQVTMMFWYRQQPGQSLTLIATANQGSEATYESGFVIDKFPISRPNLTFSTLTVSNMSPEDSSIYLCSVGQRTGANVLTFGAGSRLTVL.

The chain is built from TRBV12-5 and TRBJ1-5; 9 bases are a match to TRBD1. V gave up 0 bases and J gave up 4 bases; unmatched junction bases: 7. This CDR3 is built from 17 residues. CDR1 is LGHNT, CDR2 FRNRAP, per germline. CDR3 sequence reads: CASGLVLAGQGNQPQHF. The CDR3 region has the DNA TGTGCTAGTGGTTTGGTACTTGCGGGACAGGGAAATCAGCCCCAGCATTTT.

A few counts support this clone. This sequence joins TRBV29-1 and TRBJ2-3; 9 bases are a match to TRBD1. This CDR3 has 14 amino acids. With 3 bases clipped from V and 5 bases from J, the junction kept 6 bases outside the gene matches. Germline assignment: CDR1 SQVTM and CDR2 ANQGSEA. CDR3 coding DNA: TGCAGCGTTGAGGGGACAGGGCTCGGAGATACGCAGTATTTT. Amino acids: CSVEGTGLGDTQYF.